This T cell receptor (beta chain) comes out of a study of shared clonotypes between healthy human individuals. Study-level background: CD4 naive and CD4 memory each took three plates per donor, while CD8 naive took two and CD8 memory one. Findings and caveats of the study: Relative to clonotypes present in all four donors, those not shared had lower generation probabilities.

Points on this clone: Its antigen is not known. In the same sample, other DNA sequences code for this CDR3.

Trimming cost V 6 bases and J 4 bases; bases outside gene matches: 4. Germline CDR1 and CDR2: MNHEY and SMNVEV (reference sequence). This CDR3 contains 15 residues. Data came from immunoSEQ multiplex PCR; TCRdb stores just in-frame clones and leaves some out. The data show around 600,000 clones, 85% to 95% seen once. CD45RO-negative cells were positively selected for CCR7, leaving out terminally differentiated effector memory CD45RA+ cells. This TCR was sampled from a woman in her twenties or thirties in good health. The rearrangement uses TRBV27 and TRBJ2-3; 13 positions match TRBD2. Material: naive CD8+ T cells sorted from blood. The CDR3 loop reads CASSPLAGGPDTQYF. The DNA of the CDR3 is TGTGCCAGCAGCCCACTAGCGGGAGGGCCAGATACGCAGTATTTT.